These T cell receptor beta chains were read from a single sample in a study of cytomegalovirus exposure and HLA in healthy donors. Libraries were prepared by immunoSEQ multiplex PCR; TCRdb keeps only in-frame clonotypes and omits some of them. The table records around 64,000 clones, less than 80% of them present only once. The sample comprised PBMCs. The receptor source for this set is a woman aged 45-65 years in good health and CMV-seronegative. Each CDR3 is given with its conserved first and last residue. The order of the fields is J gene, V gene, CDR3 protein.

>TRBJ2-2|TRBV6-5
CASSYRIPANTGELFF
>TRBJ2-3|TRBV30
CAWSVAAEGTQYF
>TRBJ1-5|TRBV28
CASIRGGGDQPQHF
>TRBJ2-5|TRBV7-2
CASSLASRTFDF
>TRBJ1-2|TRBV9
CASSDRQGSFGYGYTF
>TRBJ1-2|TRBV9
CASSVERFRGGYTF
>TRBJ1-1|TRBV6-6
CASMRENTEAFF
>TRBJ2-2|TRBV5-1
CASSDGLAGFTGELFF
>TRBJ2-1|TRBV7-2
CASSLVVRRANIF
>TRBJ2-7|TRBV5-6
CASSPDRAGEQYF
>TRBJ2-5|TRBV5-4
CASSPPGYQETQYF
>TRBJ2-7|TRBV5-1
CASSRSSLRSSYEQYF
>TRBJ1-2|TRBV7-8
CASSLVTAGRGYGYTF
>TRBJ1-5|TRBV27
CATRSGNHQPQHF
>TRBJ1-5|TRBV30
CAWSPRDRGNQPQHF
>TRBJ2-1|TRBV6-5
CASSYFGTSGSNEQFF
>TRBJ1-2|TRBV9
CASQGDRIYGYTF
>TRBJ2-7|TRBV10-3
CASTGQGAPMEQYF
>TRBJ2-1|TRBV6-6
CASTKGGAYNEQFF
>TRBJ1-2|TRBV7-2
CASSLAGARLNYGYTF
>TRBJ2-7|TRBV11-2
CASSLELGRKYF
>TRBJ2-1|TRBV6-4
CASSPSGSKVEQFF
>TRBJ1-5|TRBV29-1
CSAGLPGQPQHF
>TRBJ1-5|TRBV28
CASSTGGYQPQHF
>TRBJ2-7|TRBV6-5
CASRHRGASDEQYF
>TRBJ2-2|TRBV5-1
CASSLWTGRGTGELFF
>TRBJ1-1|TRBV25-1
CASSSGGSLAEAFF
>TRBJ2-3|TRBV5-4
CANSREGDTQYF
>TRBJ1-2|TRBV4-1
CASSQDKGQGTYGYTF
>TRBJ2-7|TRBV27
CASHLAGSEYEQYF
>TRBJ1-2|TRBV7-9
CASSKTGNNYGYTF